This T cell receptor (beta chain) was sequenced for a study of T cell responses to AZD1222 COVID-19 vaccine. Study-level findings and limits: Repertoire sampling occurred only after the peak T cell response. Most donors were white British and more were female, and clonal diversity was possibly underestimated.

CDR3 length equals 15 residues. The V end lost 1 base, the J end lost 5 bases, and 14 bases lay between the germline ends. Germline-derived CDR1 and CDR2 are SGHDN and FVKESK. Profiling relied on immunoSEQ multiplex PCR, and the TCRdb table lists in-frame clones only, not all of them. The profile shows over 85,000 clones, roughly 93% of them singletons. As for this clone: Its antigen is as yet unknown.

The source material was peripheral blood, sampled 28 days after the second AZD1222 dose. The clonotype comes from an adult who received the AZD1222 COVID-19 vaccine. The J gene is TRBJ2-5, the V gene TRBV14; TRBD1 might be the D (5 bases). CDR3 residues: CASSQGYTGRETQYF. DNA for the CDR3: TGTGCCAGCAGCCAAGGATACACAGGCAGGGAGACCCAGTACTTC.